These 5 T cell receptor beta chains were all obtained from the same sample, sequenced in a study of blood T cell repertoires in COVID-19. Sequencing used immunoSEQ multiplex PCR; TCRdb keeps in-frame clones, though not all of them. Of fewer than 350,000 clones in the sample, roughly nine tenths were seen once. The sequenced sample consisted of PBMCs or T cells enriched from blood (not recorded which). The receptors stem from a man in his sixties who had recovered from COVID-19.

V gene TRBV7-2 combines with J gene TRBJ1-5; no definite D call. The V end lost 1 base, the J end lost 6 bases, and 13 bases lay between the germline ends. There are 15 residues in the CDR3. CDR1 and CDR2 (germline): SGHTA, FQGNSA. CDR3: CASSLGSGSVQPQHF. CDR3 DNA: TGTGCCAGCAGCTTAGGATCGGGGTCTGTTCAGCCCCAGCATTTT.

The chain is built from TRBV6-5 and TRBJ2-3; 9 positions agree with TRBD2. With 6 bases clipped from V and 2 bases from J, the junction kept 3 bases outside the gene matches. Germline V CDR1 and CDR2: MNHEY, SVGAGI. The CDR3 extends over 14 amino acids. As DNA, the CDR3 is TGTGCCAGCAGGCGGGAGGGGGCCACAGATACGCAGTATTTT. Its protein is CASRREGATDTQYF.

J is TRBJ2-7 and V is TRBV5-1; D remains unclear. This CDR3 is 14 amino acids long. The V and J ends lost 4 bases and 1 base respectively, with 12 bases between them. Germline V lookup: CDR1 SGHRS, CDR2 YFSETQ. In DNA, the CDR3 is TGCGCCAGCAGCCTCAGATCCCCATCCTACGAGCAGTACTTC. Translating it yields CASSLRSPSYEQYF.

The chain carries TRBV12-5 and TRBJ1-6, with a weak D call TRBD1 (6 bases). The germline CDR1 and CDR2 sequences are LGHNT and FRNRAP. This CDR3 has 15 residues. Trimming stripped 2 bases from V and 8 bases from J, with 13 bases between. For the CDR3, the DNA is TGTGCTAGTGGTTTGCCTCACCGACAGGATTCACCCCTCCACTTT. It encodes CASGLPHRQDSPLHF.

The V and J genes are TRBV5-1 and TRBJ1-1, with unresolved D. This CDR3 comprises 15 residues. The V gene lost 2 bases and the J gene lost 1 base, with 12 bases spanning the gap. Germline V gives CDR1 SGHRS, CDR2 YFSETQ. The chain's CDR3 is CASSLREGGNTEAFF. The CDR3 nucleotides are TGCGCCAGCAGCTTAAGGGAGGGAGGGAACACTGAAGCTTTCTTT.